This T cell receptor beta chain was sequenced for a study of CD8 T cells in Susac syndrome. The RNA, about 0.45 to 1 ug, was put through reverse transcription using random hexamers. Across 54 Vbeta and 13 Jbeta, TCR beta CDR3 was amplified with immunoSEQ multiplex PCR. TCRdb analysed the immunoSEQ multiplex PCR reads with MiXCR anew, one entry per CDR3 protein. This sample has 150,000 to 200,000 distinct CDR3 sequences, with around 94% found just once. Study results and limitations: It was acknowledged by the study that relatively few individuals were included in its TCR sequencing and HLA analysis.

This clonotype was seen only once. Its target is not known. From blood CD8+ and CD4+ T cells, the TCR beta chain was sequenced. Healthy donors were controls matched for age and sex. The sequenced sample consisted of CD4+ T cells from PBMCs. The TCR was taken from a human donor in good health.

The CDR3, as DNA: TGTGCCAGCAGACCCAATACTAGTGGGGGTGGTGAGCAGTTCTTC. It codes for CASRPNTSGGGEQFF. The gene calls are TRBV6-6 and TRBJ2-1, with D perhaps being TRBD1 or TRBD2 (5 bases each). The CDR3 loop spans 15 amino acids. The V and J ends lost 6 bases and 9 bases respectively, with 21 bases between them. Looked up from germline, CDR1 is MNHNY and CDR2 is SVGAGI (reference sequence).